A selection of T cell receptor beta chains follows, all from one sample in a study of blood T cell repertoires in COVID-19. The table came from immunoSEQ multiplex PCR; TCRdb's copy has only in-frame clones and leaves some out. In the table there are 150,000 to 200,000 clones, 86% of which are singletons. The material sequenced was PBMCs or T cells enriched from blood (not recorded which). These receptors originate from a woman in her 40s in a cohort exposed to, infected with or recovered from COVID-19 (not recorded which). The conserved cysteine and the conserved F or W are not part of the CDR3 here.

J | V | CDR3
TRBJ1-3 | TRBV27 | ASRLTGASGNTIY
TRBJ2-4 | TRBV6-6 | ASSYLTGAKNIQY
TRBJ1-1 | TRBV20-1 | SSNRGPEAF
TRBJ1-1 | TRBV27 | ASSFRIRELGNTEAF
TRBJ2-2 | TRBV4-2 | ASSQLRERDTGELF
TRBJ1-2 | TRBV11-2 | ASSLSPDRGAYGYT
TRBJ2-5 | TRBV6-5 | ASSYSTSGGETQY
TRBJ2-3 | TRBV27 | ASTDNFIQY
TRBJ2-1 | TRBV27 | ASSPGTGSYEQF
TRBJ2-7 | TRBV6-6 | ASSPGLAGSYEQY
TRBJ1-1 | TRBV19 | ASSTGQGAHTEAF
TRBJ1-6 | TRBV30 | AWAGQKNSPLH
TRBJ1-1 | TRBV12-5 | ASGFSRDERLDTEAF
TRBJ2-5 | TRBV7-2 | ASSPAGQGRIQY
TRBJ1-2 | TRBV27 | ASSPGGTNYGYT
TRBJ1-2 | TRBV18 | ASSPATGGFGNYGYT
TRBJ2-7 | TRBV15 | ATSREGVRDEQY
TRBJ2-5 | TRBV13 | ASSFRGPETQY
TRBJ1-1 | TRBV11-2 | ASSLAAQGVDTEAF
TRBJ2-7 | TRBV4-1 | ASSRSEAGLAGGLYEQY
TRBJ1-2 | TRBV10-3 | AISEPQRTGTHGYT
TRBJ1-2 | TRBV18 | ASSPVDSYGYT
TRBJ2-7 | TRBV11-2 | ASSFWGRNEQY
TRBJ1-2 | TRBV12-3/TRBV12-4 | ASSLTHRDGYT
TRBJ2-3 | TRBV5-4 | ASSFGLAGEGTQY
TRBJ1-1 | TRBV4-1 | ASSVERTLNTEAF
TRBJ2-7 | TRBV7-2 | ASSTRRETGDTYEQY
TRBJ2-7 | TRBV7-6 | ASSFRGTGGSEQY
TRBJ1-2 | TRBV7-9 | AHVVPGEDYGYT